One and the same sample provided the 31 T cell receptor beta chains below, sequenced in a study of response to subunit inactivated influenza vaccine (dated by TCRdb to 2016 to 2018). The library was prepared using RT-PCR. For sequencing, an Illumina HiSeq 2500 was employed. TCRdb cleaned the public reads at Q25 with fastp, built clones with MiXCR and kept in-frame beta chains. Each CDR3 protein gets just one entry, which takes the most common genes and DNA from the rows behind it. For this sample the table gives around 850,000 distinct CDR3 sequences, of which approximately 18% were detected only once. The ten biggest clones cover roughly 10% of the sample. Specimen: PBMCs from blood, collected about 5 days after vaccination. The source of these receptors is a man between 45 and 60 years old who received an inactivated influenza vaccine. Donor details come from another sample of the same person, matched by shared clones.

This clonotype showed up many times. This chain links TRBV5-1 with TRBJ2-1, with 9 bases fitting TRBD2. V shed 0 bases and J 5 bases; nucleotides not matched to a gene: 6. Germline V gene lookup returns CDR1 SGHRS and CDR2 YFSETQ. The CDR3 has 16 amino acids. The chain's CDR3 is CASSLAPTSGNNEQFF. The CDR3 bases are TGCGCCAGCAGCTTGGCCCCGACTAGCGGTAACAATGAGCAGTTCTTC.

V and J are TRBV4-3 and TRBJ2-3; D perhaps matches TRBD2 (5 bases). The CDR3 is made up of 16 amino acids. Trimming shortened V by 0 bases and J by 1 base, and 11 bases separated the two germline ends. Looked up from germline, CDR1 is LGHNA and CDR2 is YSLEER. CDR3 amino acids: CASSQDLTKGTDTQYF. In DNA, the CDR3 is TGCGCCAGCAGCCAAGATTTGACTAAGGGCACAGATACGCAGTATTTT.

The chain combines TRBV10-3 with TRBJ2-5; D not certain. Between the trimmed V and J ends, which lost 3 bases and 7 bases, there was a span of 12 bases. Germline assignment: CDR1 ENHRY and CDR2 SYGVKD. The CDR3 totals 13 residues. Written as DNA, the CDR3 is TGTGCCATCAGTGAAGGAACCATCGGGACCCAGTACTTC. Its protein product is CAISEGTIGTQYF.

The chain employs TRBV6-2 or TRBV6-3 and TRBJ2-7; D gene uncertain. V lost 5 bases, J lost 6 bases, and 11 bases lay in between. This CDR3 comprises 12 residues. Germline CDR1 reads MNHEY; CDR2 reads SVGEGT. CDR3 sequence (DNA): TGTGCCAGCAGTAGGTCACGGCGCGAGCAGTACTTC. Residues: CASSRSRREQYF.

In this sample, this clonotype turned up a few times. The chain uses TRBV6-5 and TRBJ1-1; TRBD1 is a possible D gene (6 bases). The germline gives CDR1 MNHEY, CDR2 SVGAGI. V lost 0 bases and J 8 bases, leaving 25 bases between the germline ends. There are 18 residues in the CDR3. DNA of the CDR3: TGTGCCAGCAGTTACTCGGGTCCGGGACACCAGGGCCTGGGCGAAGCTTTCTTT. Translation: CASSYSGPGHQGLGEAFF.

At least ten counts were recorded for this clonotype. The junction does not match germline at one end; this may be a read error. The V and J genes are TRBV5-1 and TRBJ2-5, with D uncertain. CDR1 SGHRS and CDR2 YFSETQ come from the germline V gene. The CDR3 runs to 11 residues. CDR3 sequence reads: CASSSAETQYF. The CDR3, as DNA: TGTGCCAGCAGCTCTGCGGAGACCCAGTACTTC. The full variable domain, completed using reference TRBV5-1 and TRBJ2-5, is KAGVTQTPRYLIKTRGQQVTLSCSPISGHRSVSWYQQTPGQGLQFLFEYFSETQRNKGNFPGRFSGRQFSNSRSEMNVSTLELGDSALYLCASSSAETQYFGPGTRLLVL.

The chain links TRBV20-1 to TRBJ2-5; 11 nucleotides align to TRBD1. Germline trimming cut 6 bases from V and 4 bases from J; bases unmatched to any gene: 13. The CDR3 consists of 16 residues. Germline CDR1 is DFQATT and CDR2 is SNEGSKA (reference sequence). The CDR3 loop is CSARTGTGGLGETQYF. The CDR3 coding sequence is TGCAGTGCGCGGACCGGGACAGGGGGTTTGGGAGAGACCCAGTACTTC.

This chain links TRBV11-2 with TRBJ2-7, with D possibly matching TRBD2 (5 bases). Germline CDR1 SGHAT, CDR2 FQNNGV. Trimming stripped 0 bases from V and 7 bases from J, with 10 bases between. CDR3 length: 13 residues. The CDR3: CASSLDSRGEQYF. In nucleotides, the CDR3 is TGTGCCAGCAGCTTAGACAGCCGCGGGGAGCAGTACTTC.

The chain is built from TRBV12-3 or TRBV12-4 and TRBJ1-6, with 7 nucleotides matching TRBD1. V lost 6 bases to trimming and J lost 7 bases; unmatched junction nucleotides: 6. CDR3 length: 14 residues. CDR3 region: CASSRGTENSPLHF. Here the CDR3 DNA reads TGTGCCAGCAGCCGAGGGACAGAGAATTCACCCCTCCACTTT.

Many counts were recorded for this clonotype. The CDR3 sequence: CSGQALINEKLFF. The CDR3 nucleotides read TGCAGTGGGCAGGCATTAATTAATGAAAAACTGTTTTTT. The V call is TRBV20-1, the J call TRBJ1-4; D is unclear. CDR1 and CDR2 from the germline V gene are DFQATT and SNEGSKA (reference sequence). Trimming took 7 bases from V and 4 from J, leaving 13 bases between them. This CDR3 is 13 amino acids long.

The V and J genes are TRBV20-1 and TRBJ2-3; maybe TRBD1 (6 bases). Trimming removed 4 bases from V and 4 bases from J, with 9 bases in between. The CDR3 runs 12 residues. Germline V CDR1 and CDR2: DFQATT, SNEGSKA (reference sequence). CDR3 residues: CSANREPDTQYF. CDR3 sequence (DNA): TGCAGTGCTAACAGGGAACCAGATACGCAGTATTTT.

This clonotype came up many times. This chain connects TRBV28 to TRBJ1-5; the D gene is possibly TRBD1 (5 bases). This CDR3 comprises 14 residues. Germline V gene data show CDR1 as MDHEN and CDR2 as SYDVKM. The germline V and J ends were trimmed by 10 bases and 1 base, with 14 bases remaining between them. CDR3 residues: CATTDGVSNQPQHF. The CDR3 bases are TGTGCCACGACAGACGGAGTAAGCAATCAGCCCCAGCATTTT.

This chain joins TRBV3-1 and TRBJ1-5; D is unresolved. CDR1 and CDR2 (germline): LGHDT, YNNKEL (reference sequence). The CDR3 contains 14 residues. V lost 3 bases, J lost 1 base, and 7 bases lay in between. The CDR3 DNA reads TGTGCCAGCAGCCATAGGACCAGCAATCAGCCCCAGCATTTT. Its translation: CASSHRTSNQPQHF.

This clonotype has at least ten counts. The chain employs TRBV20-1 and TRBJ2-1; D gene ambiguous. The ends were cut back, 0 bases at V and 4 bases at J, with 19 bases in the middle. The CDR3 is made up of 17 amino acids. CDR1 is DFQATT, CDR2 SNEGSKA, per germline (reference sequence). CDR3 residues: CSARDPAMGNPYNEQFF. CDR3 nucleotide sequence: TGCAGTGCTAGAGATCCGGCGATGGGCAACCCTTACAATGAGCAGTTCTTC.

DNA of the CDR3: TGTGCCAGCAGTTTCTCTTCCCGAGCCACTGAAGCTTTCTTT. It translates to CASSFSSRATEAFF. The chain is built from TRBV12-3 or TRBV12-4 and TRBJ1-1; D is uncertain. Trimming cost V 3 bases and J 4 bases, with 12 bases left between them. The CDR3 consists of 14 residues.

V gene TRBV20-1 combines with J gene TRBJ2-7; 11 bases are shared with TRBD2. V was clipped by 6 bases and J by 8 bases; unmatched bases: 9. Germline values: CDR1 DFQATT, CDR2 SNEGSKA (reference sequence). The CDR3 has 13 residues. The CDR3, as DNA: TGCAGTGCCGATAGCGGGGGGGCCACACAGCAGTACTTC. Translated, it gives CSADSGGATQQYF.

As regards this clonotype: A much larger clone differs by one base, so this may be a read error. The V gene is TRBV11-2, the J gene TRBJ2-1, with TRBD2 matching over 7 bases. Losses at the gene ends were 0 bases for V and 12 bases for J; bases not matched to a gene: 5. The CDR3 is made up of 13 amino acids. In germline, CDR1 is SGHAT, CDR2 FQNNGV. CDR3 in amino acids: CASSLDSWGGQFF. CDR3 in DNA: TGTGCCAGCAGCTTAGATTCCTGGGGGGGGCAGTTCTTC.

This sequence joins TRBV28 and TRBJ1-5; 7 bases are shared with TRBD1. The CDR3 has 14 residues. Germline CDR1 is MDHEN and CDR2 is SYDVKM. V lost 4 bases, J lost 11 bases, and 11 bases stayed unmatched. In DNA form, the CDR3 reads TGTGCCAGCAGTTCGGGGACAGCGACTCGGTCCCAGCATTTT. Translated: CASSSGTATRSQHF.

This clonotype came up many times. J is TRBJ2-1 and V is TRBV18; 9 positions agree with TRBD1. V lost 0 bases and J lost 7; bases outside the gene matches: 4. The CDR3 extends over 15 amino acids. Per the germline V gene, CDR1 is KGHSH and CDR2 is LQKENI. The CDR3 sequence: CASSPPGQGRNEQFF. CDR3 bases: TGTGCCAGCTCACCACCGGGACAGGGAAGGAATGAGCAGTTCTTC.

In nucleotides, the CDR3 is TGTGCCACCAAAAGTCAGGGAGGCAATGAGCAGTTCTTC. It is translated as CATKSQGGNEQFF. The gene calls are TRBV24-1 and TRBJ2-1; D is perhaps TRBD2 (6 bases). CDR3 length: 13 residues. The V end was cut by 8 bases, the J end by 6 bases, with 13 bases between. Germline V gives CDR1 KGHDR, CDR2 SFDVKD.

This clonotype was seen more than once but under ten times. V gene TRBV20-1 combines with J gene TRBJ2-7; 7 bases are shared with TRBD2. Germline V CDR1 and CDR2: DFQATT, SNEGSKA (reference sequence). V dropped 1 base and J dropped 4; count of bases not matched to a gene: 7. This CDR3 is 14 amino acids long. The CDR3 spells CSARVAGVYYEQYF. The CDR3 nucleotides read TGCAGTGCTAGAGTGGCGGGGGTCTATTACGAGCAGTACTTC.

The chain joins TRBV7-9 to TRBJ2-1, with D tentatively TRBD2 (6 bases). Trimming left V 4 bases short and J 7 bases short, with 14 bases between. The germline CDR1 and CDR2 sequences are SEHNR and FQNEAQ (reference sequence). The CDR3 loop spans 14 amino acids. The CDR3, as DNA: TGTGCCAGCAGCTCAGCGCGGGACTCGAATGAGCAGTTCTTC. Translated: CASSSARDSNEQFF.

The gene calls are TRBV7-2 and TRBJ2-1; no definite D call. The V end lost 2 bases, the J end lost 8 bases, and 4 bases lay between the germline ends. CDR1 and CDR2 from the germline V gene are SGHTA and FQGNSA. The CDR3 extends over 11 amino acids. CDR3: CASSLYYEQFF. The CDR3 DNA reads as TGTGCCAGCAGCTTATATTATGAGCAGTTCTTC. The variable domain in full, with the rest retrieved from reference TRBV7-2 and TRBJ2-1, is GAGVSQSPSNKVTEKGKDVELRCDPISGHTALYWYRQSLGQGLEFLIYFQGNSAPDKSGLPSDRFSAERTGGSVSTLTIQRTQQEDSAVYLCASSLYYEQFFGPGTRLTVL.

This chain connects TRBV28 to TRBJ2-5; no reliable D call. Germline V CDR1 and CDR2: MDHEN, SYDVKM. The CDR3 extends over 14 amino acids. The ends were cut back, 6 bases at V and 0 bases at J, with 11 bases in the middle. CDR3 residues: CASSTDSDQETQYF. The CDR3 DNA follows: TGTGCCAGCAGCACCGACTCTGACCAAGAGACCCAGTACTTC.

This clonotype was observed a few times. The chain employs TRBV20-1 and TRBJ2-7; 11 positions match TRBD1. CDR1 DFQATT and CDR2 SNEGSKA come from the germline V gene (reference sequence). The CDR3 is 16 residues long. The ends lost 1 base at V and 5 bases at J; junction bases unmatched: 10. Here the CDR3 reads CSARVLPGQGVDEQYF. In DNA form, the CDR3 reads TGCAGTGCTAGAGTTCTTCCGGGACAGGGGGTTGACGAGCAGTACTTC.

This sequence joins TRBV28 and TRBJ2-7; D may be TRBD2 (6 bases). CDR1 and CDR2 (germline): MDHEN, SYDVKM. Trimming took 7 bases from V and 2 from J, leaving 15 bases between them. CDR3 length: 14 residues. Here the CDR3 DNA reads TGTGCCAGCACGGACGGCGGGGTCACCTACGAGCAGTACTTC. Amino acids: CASTDGGVTYEQYF.

The chain uses TRBV7-2 and TRBJ1-2, with a weak D call TRBD1 (6 bases). The CDR3 is made up of 13 amino acids. The germline gives CDR1 SGHTA, CDR2 FQGNSA. The V end lost 2 bases, the J end lost 8 bases, and 12 bases lay between the germline ends. The CDR3 bases are TGTGCCAGCAGCTTACGGGACAATAGCGGCTACACCTTC. Translating it yields CASSLRDNSGYTF.

The chain joins TRBV20-1 to TRBJ1-2; D unresolved. Germline values: CDR1 DFQATT, CDR2 SNEGSKA (reference sequence). The CDR3 sequence is 12 residues long. Trimming took off 3 bases at V and 4 bases at J, with 9 bases between the two ends. The chain's CDR3 is CSASHKPYGYTF. CDR3 DNA sequence: TGCAGTGCTAGCCATAAACCCTATGGCTACACCTTC.

The table lists this clonotype with a few counts. This rearrangement joins TRBV7-9 to TRBJ2-1, with D uncertain. The CDR3 covers 15 residues. The V end was cut by 11 bases, the J end by 4 bases, with 21 bases between. Germline V lookup: CDR1 SEHNR, CDR2 FQNEAQ (reference sequence). The CDR3 loop is CAGCGDQRTYNEQFF. The CDR3 nucleotides are TGTGCCGGCTGCGGTGACCAGCGAACATACAATGAGCAGTTCTTC.

This clonotype was observed a few times. The V gene is TRBV29-1, the J gene TRBJ2-5; maybe TRBD1 (5 bases). The CDR3 contains 15 residues. Germline assignment: CDR1 SQVTM and CDR2 ANQGSEA. Deletions cut 4 bases from V and 7 bases from J, with 22 bases between. In DNA form, the CDR3 reads TGCAGCGTTGTTGTGCAGGGCAGGACCAAGTTGACCCAGTACTTC. Translation: CSVVVQGRTKLTQYF. Full variable domain (remainder filled in from reference TRBV29-1 and TRBJ2-5): SAVISQKPSRDICQRGTSLTIQCQVDSQVTMMFWYRQQPGQSLTLIATANQGSEATYESGFVIDKFPISRPNLTFSTLTVSNMSPEDSSIYLCSVVVQGRTKLTQYFGPGTRLLVL.

This clonotype was recorded only once. The V and J genes are TRBV9 and TRBJ1-2, with 11 bases lining up with TRBD1. This CDR3 is 15 amino acids long. Losses at the gene ends were 0 bases for V and 5 bases for J; bases not matched to a gene: 3. Germline CDR1 and CDR2: SGDLS and YYNGEE. This CDR3 is CASSVGGQGAYGYTF. CDR3 sequence (DNA): TGTGCCAGCAGCGTAGGAGGACAGGGGGCATATGGCTACACCTTC.